One sample yielded the 5 T cell receptor beta chains listed below, sequenced in a study of T-cell reconstitution after alpha-beta-depleted transplantation in children (dated by TCRdb to the mid-2010s). The library relied on PCR. Sequencer: Illumina HiSeq 2500. Molecular barcoding was employed in the preparation of TCR libraries, with unique molecular identifiers being used to normalize TCRbeta repertoire quantification. TCRdb reanalyzed the raw reads on its own, using fastp at Q25 for trimming and MiXCR for clone calling, and kept in-frame beta chains. CDR3 protein sequences are deduplicated, and each keeps its most common genes and DNA. The sample includes approximately 390,000 distinct CDR3 sequences, with roughly a tenth observed a single time. The biggest ten clones account for 5% to 6.5% of the sample. The material was PBMCs from the stem cell graft donor, obtained from the stem cell graft. The receptors were gathered from a human donor who donated a stem cell graft to a child with acute myeloid leukemia.

This clonotype appeared a few times. V gene TRBV4-1 combines with J gene TRBJ2-5; D gene uncertain. The CDR3 has 12 residues. CDR1 and CDR2 from the germline V gene are MGHRA and YSYEKL. Trimming left V 8 bases short and J 5 bases short, with 12 bases between. The CDR3 sequence is CASAGLGETQYF. CDR3 coding DNA: TGCGCCAGCGCAGGCCTGGGGGAGACCCAGTACTTC.

The rearrangement joins TRBV7-2 to TRBJ2-1; TRBD1 aligns across 7 bases. This CDR3 has 15 amino acids. The V and J ends lost 6 bases and 1 base, in that order; junction bases with no gene match: 6. Germline V CDR1 and CDR2: SGHTA, FQGNSA. The CDR3 nucleotides read TGTGCCAGCAGATCCGGGACAGTGTCCTACAATGAGCAGTTCTTC. Translating gives CASRSGTVSYNEQFF.

CDR3 nucleotide sequence: TGTGCCAGCAGCATTGGGGGGGCGGGAACCTACGAGCAGTACTTC. Translating it yields CASSIGGAGTYEQYF. V and J are TRBV7-8 and TRBJ2-7, with D maybe TRBD2 (7 bases). The germline V gene has CDR1 SGHVS and CDR2 FQNEAQ. This CDR3 contains 15 residues. V gave up 5 bases and J gave up 2 bases, with 16 bases separating them.

Ten or more counts support this clonotype. This CDR3 reads CASSTTWDVNTGELFF. The CDR3 coding sequence is TGTGCCAGCAGCACCACCTGGGACGTGAACACCGGGGAGCTGTTTTTT. The genes are TRBV9 and TRBJ2-2; tentatively, D is TRBD1 or TRBD2 (5 bases each). The V end lost 4 bases, the J end lost 1 base, and 14 bases lay between the germline ends. Germline V gives CDR1 SGDLS, CDR2 YYNGEE. The CDR3 contains 16 residues.

There are a few counts of this clonotype. The chain is built from TRBV29-1 and TRBJ1-1; 7 nucleotides align to TRBD1. Looked up from germline, CDR1 is SQVTM and CDR2 is ANQGSEA. The CDR3 spans 13 residues. Trimming at V came to 6 bases and at J to 1 base, leaving 5 bases not matched to a gene. CDR3 protein: CSVRDSRNTEAFF. CDR3 DNA: TGCAGCGTCCGGGACAGCCGGAACACTGAAGCTTTCTTT.